The 27 T cell receptor beta chains presented below share a single source sample, sequenced in a study of identifying expanded T cells in peripheral blood. The repertoire was sequenced with immunoSEQ multiplex PCR; TCRdb's copy has only in-frame clones and lacks some. The table lists about 86,000 clones, roughly 86% of them singletons. The sequencing input was blood. The source of these receptors is a person aged 18 to 75 in good health.

V usage is TRBV28 and J usage is TRBJ1-6; possibly TRBD1 for D (5 bases). Trimming removed 4 bases at V and 10 bases at J, with 17 bases between. Germline V gives CDR1 MDHEN, CDR2 SYDVKM. The CDR3 length is 15 residues. The CDR3 spells CASSYRGTVNSPLHF. In nucleotides, the CDR3 is TGTGCCAGCAGTTACCGCGGGACTGTGAACTCACCCCTCCACTTT.

J is TRBJ1-2 and V is TRBV30, with D hard to call. There are 11 residues in the CDR3. Deletions cut 3 bases from V and 6 bases from J, with 8 bases between. Germline V gene lookup returns CDR1 GTSNPN and CDR2 SVGIG (reference sequence). The chain's CDR3 is CAWRGLNGYTF. CDR3 in DNA: TGTGCCTGGAGAGGGCTGAATGGCTACACCTTC.

The rearrangement links TRBV30 to TRBJ1-3, with D maybe TRBD1 (6 bases). V lost 8 bases, J lost 3 bases, and 14 bases lay in between. The germline gives CDR1 GTSNPN, CDR2 SVGIG (reference sequence). This CDR3 spans 13 amino acids. CDR3 in amino acids: CATGRAGGNTIYF. As DNA, the CDR3 is TGTGCCACAGGGCGGGCTGGTGGAAACACCATATATTTT.

The rearrangement links TRBV6-5 to TRBJ1-2; 7 bases fit TRBD1. The CDR3 spans 13 residues. CDR1 and CDR2 (germline): MNHEY, SVGAGI. Trimming removed 8 bases from V and 3 bases from J; junction bases left unmatched: 6. The CDR3 is CASGSGTDYGYTF. CDR3 nucleotide sequence: TGTGCCAGCGGCTCCGGGACAGACTATGGCTACACCTTC.

The V call is TRBV6-1, the J call TRBJ2-5; D is undetermined. Trimming removed 5 bases at V and 2 bases at J, with 9 bases between. CDR1 is MNHNS, CDR2 SASEGT, per germline. This CDR3 has 13 residues. CDR3 sequence reads: CASSRTVQETQYF. As DNA, the CDR3 is TGTGCCAGCAGTAGAACAGTACAAGAGACCCAGTACTTC.

In this sample, this clone turned up a few times. The gene calls are TRBV6-5 and TRBJ2-7; D might be TRBD2 (6 bases). This CDR3 is built from 15 residues. The V and J ends lost 0 bases and 2 bases respectively, with 11 bases between them. Per the germline V gene, CDR1 is MNHEY and CDR2 is SVGAGI. The CDR3 bases are TGTGCCAGCAGTTACTCTATAGGCGGGGCCTACGAGCAGTACTTC. This encodes CASSYSIGGAYEQYF.

The chain links TRBV6-5 to TRBJ1-1, with a tentative D call TRBD1 (6 bases). The CDR3 length is 15 residues. Germline V gene sequence: CDR1 MNHEY, CDR2 SVGAGI. V shed 5 bases and J shed 1 base, with 14 bases lying between them. As DNA, the CDR3 is TGTGCCAGCAGTACCCTCCAAGGGGGGAACACTGAAGCTTTCTTT. Its protein product is CASSTLQGGNTEAFF.

The rearrangement joins TRBV5-1 to TRBJ2-1, with D unclear. Germline CDR1 and CDR2: SGHRS and YFSETQ. Deletions cut 0 bases from V and 5 bases from J, with 9 bases between. The CDR3 covers 14 residues. CDR3 protein: CASSLANPNNEQFF. The CDR3 region has the DNA TGCGCCAGCAGCTTGGCCAATCCTAACAATGAGCAGTTCTTC.

The chain recombines TRBV11-2 with TRBJ2-2, with D perhaps TRBD1 (7 bases). The CDR3 contains 16 residues. V was cut by 2 bases and J by 4 bases, with 14 bases left in between. CDR1 SGHAT and CDR2 FQNNGV come from the germline V gene. This CDR3 is CASSLSWQGGTGELFF. The CDR3 DNA reads TGTGCCAGCAGCTTAAGTTGGCAGGGGGGCACCGGGGAGCTGTTTTTT. The full variable domain, its missing parts supplied by reference TRBV11-2 and TRBJ2-2, is EAGVAQSPRYKIIEKRQSVAFWCNPISGHATLYWYQQILGQGPKLLIQFQNNGVVDDSQLPKDRFSAERLKGVDSTLKIQPAKLEDSAVYLCASSLSWQGGTGELFFGEGSRLTVL.

The V gene is TRBV7-2, the J gene TRBJ2-2; the D gene could be TRBD1 or TRBD2 (6 bases each). V was shortened by 1 base and J by 5 bases, with 11 bases between the two germline ends. Germline V lookup: CDR1 SGHTA, CDR2 FQGNSA. The CDR3 runs 15 residues. The CDR3 nucleotides are TGTGCCAGCAGCTTAGGAGGGGGGCGGACCGGGGAGCTGTTTTTT. It translates to CASSLGGGRTGELFF.

This rearrangement joins TRBV25-1 to TRBJ1-2; 8 nucleotides align to TRBD1. The CDR3 has 14 amino acids. Per germline, CDR1 MGHDK and CDR2 SYGVNS. Trimming took 3 bases from V and 4 from J; bases not matched to a gene: 4. The CDR3 reads CASSDSGTGYGYTF. CDR3 sequence (DNA): TGTGCCAGCAGTGACTCCGGGACAGGCTATGGCTACACCTTC.

This clone was counted once. This chain joins TRBV9 and TRBJ1-6; D remains unclear. The CDR3 is made up of 16 amino acids. V lost 0 bases and J lost 2, with 9 bases in between. Germline assignment: CDR1 SGDLS and CDR2 YYNGEE. This chain's CDR3 is CASSVDASTYNSPLHF. CDR3 sequence (DNA): TGTGCCAGCAGCGTAGACGCAAGCACCTATAATTCACCCCTCCACTTT.

This clone turned up a few times. The CDR3 bases are TGTGCCAGCAGTTACCCGGACAGTCCGAACACTGAAGCTTTCTTT. Translating it yields CASSYPDSPNTEAFF. The V gene is TRBV6-6, the J gene TRBJ1-1; possibly TRBD1 for D (6 bases). With 2 bases removed from V and 1 base from J, the gap between germline ends came to 11 bases. The germline V gene has CDR1 MNHNY and CDR2 SVGAGI (reference sequence). The CDR3 runs 15 residues.

The genes are TRBV5-1 and TRBJ2-6; the match to TRBD1 covers 7 bases. The CDR3 consists of 15 residues. Looked up from germline, CDR1 is SGHRS and CDR2 is YFSETQ. V trimming: 4 bases; J trimming: 4 bases; junction bases outside the gene matches: 5. CDR3 DNA sequence: TGCGCCAGCAGCCCAACGACAGGGGGGGCCAACGTCCTGACTTTC. Translating it yields CASSPTTGGANVLTF.

The V gene is TRBV20-1, the J gene TRBJ2-5; D gene unclear. Germline CDR1 DFQATT, CDR2 SNEGSKA (reference sequence). Trimming cost V 3 bases and J 7 bases, with 6 bases left between them. The CDR3 loop spans 10 amino acids. This chain's CDR3 is CSASQVTQYF. As DNA, the CDR3 is TGCAGTGCTAGTCAGGTGACCCAGTACTTC.

This chain uses TRBV5-1 with TRBJ2-3; 9 nucleotides align to TRBD1. CDR1 SGHRS and CDR2 YFSETQ come from the germline V gene. The CDR3 consists of 16 residues. V was pared by 0 bases and J by 5 bases, with 7 bases of the junction left unmatched. The CDR3 nucleotides are TGCGCCAGCAGCTTGGGTATGGGACAGGGAAGAGATACGCAGTATTTT. Its protein product is CASSLGMGQGRDTQYF.

The gene calls are TRBV19 and TRBJ1-2, with 7 bases aligning to TRBD1. V shed 5 bases, J shed 2 bases, and the junction held 14 bases outside the gene matches. CDR3 length: 17 residues. Germline V gene data show CDR1 as LNHDA and CDR2 as SQIVND (reference sequence). The DNA for the CDR3 is TGTGCCAGTAGTCCGCGACAGGGAGTTTGGAGAAACTATGGCTACACCTTC. Protein: CASSPRQGVWRNYGYTF.

This clone appeared once. The rearrangement links TRBV12-5 to TRBJ1-1; D not certain. Trimming left V 2 bases short and J 3 bases short, with 13 bases between. The CDR3 spans 15 residues. Per germline, CDR1 LGHNT and CDR2 FRNRAP. CDR3 DNA: TGTGCTAGTGGTTTGATAGTTAGTGAATACACTGAAGCTTTCTTT. Translated: CASGLIVSEYTEAFF.

The chain combines TRBV19 with TRBJ1-2; tentative D call: TRBD1 (5 bases). Germline lookup yields CDR1 LNHDA and CDR2 SQIVND (reference sequence). The CDR3 is made up of 16 amino acids. Trimming pared 5 bases from V and 3 bases from J, leaving 19 bases between. CDR3 nucleotide sequence: TGTGCCAGTAGTCCGAGGGGCCAGGGATTGGACTATGGCTACACCTTC. It specifies CASSPRGQGLDYGYTF.

This clone was detected once. V gene TRBV6-5 combines with J gene TRBJ2-3, with D possibly TRBD2 on 6 matching bases. The germline CDR1 and CDR2 sequences are MNHEY and SVGAGI. The CDR3 runs 14 residues. V lost 5 bases and J 4 bases, leaving 13 bases between the germline ends. CDR3 loop: CASSQSGSSDTQYF. DNA of the CDR3: TGTGCCAGCAGTCAGTCCGGGAGCTCAGATACGCAGTATTTT.

The CDR3 bases are TGTGCCAGTAGTATAGGGGGGACTTCCGAGCAGTTCTTC. As protein: CASSIGGTSEQFF. J is TRBJ2-1 and V is TRBV19; D is perhaps TRBD2 (6 bases). CDR1 and CDR2 from the germline V gene are LNHDA and SQIVND (reference sequence). V lost 1 base and J lost 10, with 11 bases in between. CDR3 length: 13 amino acids. The variable domain in full, completed from reference TRBV19 and TRBJ2-1, reads DGGITQSPKYLFRKEGQNVTLSCEQNLNHDAMYWYRQDPGQGLRLIYYSQIVNDFQKGDIAEGYSVSREKKESFPLTVTSAQKNPTAFYLCASSIGGTSEQFFGPGTRLTVL.

The chain couples TRBV4-1 to TRBJ1-2; the D gene is possibly TRBD1 (5 bases). The germline CDR1 and CDR2 sequences are MGHRA and YSYEKL. CDR3 length: 12 residues. V dropped 3 bases and J dropped 4 bases, with 6 bases sitting between them. The CDR3 DNA follows: TGCGCCAGCAGCCAGCAGGGCTATGGCTACACCTTC. As protein: CASSQQGYGYTF.

The chain combines TRBV30 with TRBJ2-2; 7 bases match TRBD1. CDR3 length equals 18 residues. Unmatched junction bases numbered 11, after V lost 0 bases and J lost 1 base. Germline V lookup: CDR1 GTSNPN, CDR2 SVGIG (reference sequence). The chain's CDR3 is CAWSVRWGNRGNTGELFF. The CDR3 DNA is TGTGCCTGGAGTGTACGGTGGGGGAACAGGGGGAACACCGGGGAGCTGTTTTTT.

The chain couples TRBV19 to TRBJ2-1; tentative D call: TRBD1 (5 bases). Germline V gene sequence: CDR1 LNHDA, CDR2 SQIVND (reference sequence). The CDR3 has 14 residues. The ends were cut back, 4 bases at V and 4 bases at J, with 11 bases in the middle. This CDR3 reads CASSTPDRYNEQFF. CDR3 nucleotide sequence: TGTGCCAGTAGTACGCCCGACAGATACAATGAGCAGTTCTTC.

The chain links TRBV18 to TRBJ2-3; 10 nucleotides match TRBD1. The CDR3 contains 15 residues. The germline V gene has CDR1 KGHSH and CDR2 LQKENI. J was trimmed by 5 bases and V by 0 bases; bases with no gene match: 2. The CDR3 reads CASSPPGTGVDTQYF. For the CDR3, the DNA is TGTGCCAGCTCACCACCCGGGACAGGGGTAGATACGCAGTATTTT.

The CDR3 protein is CSVSGANYGYTF. CDR3 nucleotide sequence: TGCAGCGTTTCAGGGGCTAACTATGGCTACACCTTC. The chain links TRBV29-1 to TRBJ1-2; D might be TRBD1 (6 bases). The CDR3 spans 12 residues. V lost 5 bases, J lost 0 bases, and 7 bases lay in between. Germline loops: CDR1 SQVTM, CDR2 ANQGSEA.

This clone was found a few times. This chain links TRBV7-9 with TRBJ2-7; 9 bases map to TRBD1. The CDR3 runs 13 residues. Germline lookup yields CDR1 SEHNR and CDR2 FQNEAQ (reference sequence). J was trimmed by 0 bases and V by 10 bases; bases with no gene match: 4. This CDR3 is CATTTGGSYEQYF. In DNA, the CDR3 is TGTGCCACTACGACAGGGGGCTCCTACGAGCAGTACTTC.